This T cell receptor (beta chain) was found in a study of T cells expressing NK-cell markers. Overall study context: Seven donors tested HCMV-seropositive and one tested seronegative among the eight sequenced.

The CDR3 totals 13 residues. Germline CDR1 LNHDA, CDR2 SQIVND (reference sequence). Regarding this clonotype: No antigen is known for it.

TCRdb re-called the 5' RACE reads; every CDR3 protein appears as one record, without DNA. The table for this sample gives some 190,000 distinct CDR3 sequences. Study-level findings and limits: As a fraction of CD8+ T cells, dominant NKG2C+ clonotypes reached roughly 1.0-7.0% in about six donors. HCMV specificity of the expanded NKG2C+ T cell clones stayed unclear.

The V and J genes are TRBV19 and TRBJ2-7; TCRdb names TRBD2, which stays unverified in the absence of DNA. The sequenced material came from blood T cells: a sorted CD56 or NKG2C T cell subset, CD4+ or CD8+ T cells, or bulk PBMC T cells (not recorded which). The origin of this receptor is a man aged 18-70 years in good health. The CDR3 protein is CASSEGLSGEQYF.